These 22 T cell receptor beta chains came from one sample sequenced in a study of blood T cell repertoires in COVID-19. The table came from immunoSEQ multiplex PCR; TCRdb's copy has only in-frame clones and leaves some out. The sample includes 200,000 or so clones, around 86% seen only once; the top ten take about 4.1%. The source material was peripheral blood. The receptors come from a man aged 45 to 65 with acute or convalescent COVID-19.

CDR3 in DNA: TGCAGCGTTGCGGCCCAGGGAAGGACCTACGAGCAGTACTTC. Translation gives CSVAAQGRTYEQYF. V usage is TRBV29-1 and J usage is TRBJ2-7; TRBD1 might be the D (5 bases). V lost 4 bases, J lost 2 bases, and 15 bases lay in between. The CDR3 has 14 residues. Per germline, CDR1 SQVTM and CDR2 ANQGSEA.

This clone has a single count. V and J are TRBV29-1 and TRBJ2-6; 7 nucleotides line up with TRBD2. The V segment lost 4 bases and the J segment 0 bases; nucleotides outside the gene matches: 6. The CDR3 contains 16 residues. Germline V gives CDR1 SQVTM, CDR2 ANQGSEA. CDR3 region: CSVGDGRDSGANVLTF. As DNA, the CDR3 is TGCAGCGTTGGAGATGGGAGGGACTCTGGGGCCAACGTCCTGACTTTC. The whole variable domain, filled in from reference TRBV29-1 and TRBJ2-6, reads SAVISQKPSRDICQRGTSLTIQCQVDSQVTMMFWYRQQPGQSLTLIATANQGSEATYESGFVIDKFPISRPNLTFSTLTVSNMSPEDSSIYLCSVGDGRDSGANVLTFGAGSRLTVL.

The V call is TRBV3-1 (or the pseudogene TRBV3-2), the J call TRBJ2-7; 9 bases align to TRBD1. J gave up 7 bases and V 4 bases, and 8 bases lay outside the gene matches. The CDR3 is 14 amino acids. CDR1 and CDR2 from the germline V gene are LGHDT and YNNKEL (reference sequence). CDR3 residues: CASSPDRGAREQYF. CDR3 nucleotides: TGTGCCAGCAGCCCTGACAGGGGGGCACGGGAGCAGTACTTC.

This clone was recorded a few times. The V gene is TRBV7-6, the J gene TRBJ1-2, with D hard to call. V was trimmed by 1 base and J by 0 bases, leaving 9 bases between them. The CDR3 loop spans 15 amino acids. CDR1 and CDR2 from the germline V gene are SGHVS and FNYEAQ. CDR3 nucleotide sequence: TGTGCCAGCAGCTTAGGCCAGGCCGCTAACTATGGCTACACCTTC. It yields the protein CASSLGQAANYGYTF.

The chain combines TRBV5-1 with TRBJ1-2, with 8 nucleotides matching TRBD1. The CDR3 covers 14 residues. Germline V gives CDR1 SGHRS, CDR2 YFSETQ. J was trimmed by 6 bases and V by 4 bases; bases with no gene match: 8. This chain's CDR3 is CASSLRTGSDGYTF. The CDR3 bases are TGCGCCAGCAGCCTAAGGACAGGGAGTGATGGCTACACCTTC.

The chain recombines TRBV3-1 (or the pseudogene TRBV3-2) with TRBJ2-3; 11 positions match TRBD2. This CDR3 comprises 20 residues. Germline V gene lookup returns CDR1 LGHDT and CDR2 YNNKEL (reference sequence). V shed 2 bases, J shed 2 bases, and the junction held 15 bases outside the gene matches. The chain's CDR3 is CASSQTEFKLAGDDTDTQYF. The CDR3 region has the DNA TGTGCCAGCAGCCAAACTGAATTTAAACTAGCGGGGGACGACACAGATACGCAGTATTTT.

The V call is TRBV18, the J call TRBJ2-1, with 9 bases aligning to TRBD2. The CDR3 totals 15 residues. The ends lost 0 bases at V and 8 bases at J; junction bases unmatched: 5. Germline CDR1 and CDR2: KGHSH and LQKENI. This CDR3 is CASSPPASGVDEQFF. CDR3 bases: TGTGCCAGCTCACCACCGGCTAGCGGGGTTGATGAGCAGTTCTTC.

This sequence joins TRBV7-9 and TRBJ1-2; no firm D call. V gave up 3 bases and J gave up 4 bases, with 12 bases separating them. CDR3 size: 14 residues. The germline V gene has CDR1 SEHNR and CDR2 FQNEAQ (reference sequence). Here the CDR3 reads CASSFSQSSYGYTF. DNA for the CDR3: TGTGCCAGCAGCTTTTCACAGAGTTCCTATGGCTACACCTTC.

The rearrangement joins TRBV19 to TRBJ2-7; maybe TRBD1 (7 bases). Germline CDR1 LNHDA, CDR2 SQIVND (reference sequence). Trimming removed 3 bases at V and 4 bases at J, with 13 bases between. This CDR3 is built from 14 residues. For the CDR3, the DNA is TGTGCCAGTAGTATCGCGGCAGGGGGGTACGAGCAGTACTTC. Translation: CASSIAAGGYEQYF.

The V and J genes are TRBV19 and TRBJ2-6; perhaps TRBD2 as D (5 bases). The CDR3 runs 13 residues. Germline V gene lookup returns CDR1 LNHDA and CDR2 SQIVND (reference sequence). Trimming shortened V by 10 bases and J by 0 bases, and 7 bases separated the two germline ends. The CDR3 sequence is CATLASGANVLTF. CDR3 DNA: TGTGCCACCCTAGCCTCTGGGGCCAACGTCCTGACTTTC.

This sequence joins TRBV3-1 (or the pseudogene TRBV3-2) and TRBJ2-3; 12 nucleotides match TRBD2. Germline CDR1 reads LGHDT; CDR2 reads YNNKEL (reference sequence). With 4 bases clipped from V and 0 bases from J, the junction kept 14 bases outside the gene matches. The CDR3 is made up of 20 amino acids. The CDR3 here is CASSPDLLAGGRISTDTQYF. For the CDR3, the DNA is TGTGCCAGCAGCCCCGATCTACTAGCGGGGGGCCGAATTAGCACAGATACGCAGTATTTT.

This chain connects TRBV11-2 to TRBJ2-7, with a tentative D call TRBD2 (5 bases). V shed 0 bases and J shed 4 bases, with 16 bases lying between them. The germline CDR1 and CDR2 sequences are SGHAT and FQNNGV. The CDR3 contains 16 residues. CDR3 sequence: CASSLERAGLGYEQYF. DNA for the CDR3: TGTGCCAGCAGCTTAGAGCGGGCCGGCCTGGGATACGAGCAGTACTTC.

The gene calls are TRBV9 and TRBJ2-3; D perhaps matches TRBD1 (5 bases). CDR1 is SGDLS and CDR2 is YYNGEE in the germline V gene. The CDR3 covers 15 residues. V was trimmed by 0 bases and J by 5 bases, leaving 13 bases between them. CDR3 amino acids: CASSVVGRAKDTQYF. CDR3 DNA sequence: TGTGCCAGCAGCGTAGTGGGCAGGGCGAAAGATACGCAGTATTTT.

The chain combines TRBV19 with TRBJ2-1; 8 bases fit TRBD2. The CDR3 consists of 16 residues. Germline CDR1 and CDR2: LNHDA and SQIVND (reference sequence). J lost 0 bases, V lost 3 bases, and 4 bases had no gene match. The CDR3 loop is CASSISGAGSYNEQFF. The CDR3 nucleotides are TGTGCCAGTAGTATTAGCGGGGCCGGCTCCTACAATGAGCAGTTCTTC.

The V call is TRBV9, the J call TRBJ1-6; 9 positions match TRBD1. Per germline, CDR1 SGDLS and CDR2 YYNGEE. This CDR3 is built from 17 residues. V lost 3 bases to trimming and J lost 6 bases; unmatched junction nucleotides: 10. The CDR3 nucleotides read TGTGCCAGCAGCGCCCGCACCGGGACAGGGCCTAATTCACCCCTCCACTTT. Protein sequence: CASSARTGTGPNSPLHF.

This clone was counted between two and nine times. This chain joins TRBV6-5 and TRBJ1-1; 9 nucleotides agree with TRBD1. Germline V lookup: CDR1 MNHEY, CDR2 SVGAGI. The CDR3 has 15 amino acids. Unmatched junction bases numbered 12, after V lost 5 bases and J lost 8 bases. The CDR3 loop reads CASSQTGQGGVEAFF. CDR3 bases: TGTGCCAGCAGTCAGACGGGACAGGGCGGCGTGGAAGCTTTCTTT.

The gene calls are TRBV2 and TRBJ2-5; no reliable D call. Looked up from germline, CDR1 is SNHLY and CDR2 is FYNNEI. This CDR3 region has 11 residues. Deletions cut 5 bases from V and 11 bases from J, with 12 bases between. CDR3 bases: TGTGCCAGCAGTACTGGTCCCTCTCAGTACTTC. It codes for CASSTGPSQYF.

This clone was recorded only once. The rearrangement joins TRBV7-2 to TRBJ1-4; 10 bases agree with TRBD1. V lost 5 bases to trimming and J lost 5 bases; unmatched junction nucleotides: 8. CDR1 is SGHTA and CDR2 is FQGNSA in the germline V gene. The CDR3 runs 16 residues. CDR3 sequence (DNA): TGTGCCAGCAGCCCTCGGACAGGGGGACGCAATGAAAAACTGTTTTTT. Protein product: CASSPRTGGRNEKLFF.

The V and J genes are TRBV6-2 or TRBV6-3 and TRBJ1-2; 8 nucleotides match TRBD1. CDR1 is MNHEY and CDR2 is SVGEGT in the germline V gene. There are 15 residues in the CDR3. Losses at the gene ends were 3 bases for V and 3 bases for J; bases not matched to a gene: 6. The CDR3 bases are TGTGCCAGCAGTTATCCGGACAGGGATTACTATGGCTACACCTTC. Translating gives CASSYPDRDYYGYTF.

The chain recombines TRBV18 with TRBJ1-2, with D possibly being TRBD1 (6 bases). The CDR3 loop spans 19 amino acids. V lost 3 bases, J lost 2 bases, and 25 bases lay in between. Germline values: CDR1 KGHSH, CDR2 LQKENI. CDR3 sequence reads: CASSPTWDARIGGNYGYTF. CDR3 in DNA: TGTGCCAGCTCACCGACCTGGGACGCCCGGATAGGGGGAAACTATGGCTACACCTTC.

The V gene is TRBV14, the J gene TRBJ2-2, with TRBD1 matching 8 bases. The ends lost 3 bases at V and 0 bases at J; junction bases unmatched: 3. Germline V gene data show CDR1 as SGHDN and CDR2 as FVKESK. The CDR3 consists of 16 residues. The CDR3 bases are TGTGCCAGCAGCCACAGGACAGGGCCGAACACCGGGGAGCTGTTTTTT. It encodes CASSHRTGPNTGELFF.

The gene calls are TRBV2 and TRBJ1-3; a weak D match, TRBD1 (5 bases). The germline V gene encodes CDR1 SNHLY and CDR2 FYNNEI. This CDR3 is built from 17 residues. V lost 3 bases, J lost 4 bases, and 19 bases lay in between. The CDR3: CASSDGGGDYAGNTIYF. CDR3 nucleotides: TGTGCCAGCAGTGACGGGGGGGGAGACTACGCGGGAAACACCATATATTTT.